The clone carrying this T cell receptor beta chain was counted between two and nine times. Sequenced by immunoSEQ multiplex PCR; TCRdb stores in-frame clones only, minus some. Of 350,000 or so clones listed, nearly 90% are singletons. The data were obtained in a study of blood T cell repertoires in COVID-19. Germline V gene sequence: CDR1 MDHEN, CDR2 SYDVKM. V shed 5 bases and J shed 5 bases, with 12 bases lying between them. The CDR3 has 13 residues. The specimen was peripheral blood. The origin of this receptor is a young man with active or convalescent COVID-19. This sequence joins TRBV28 and TRBJ1-1; D is unresolved. CDR3 nucleotide sequence: TGTGCCAGCAGTGAACACGGAGGAACTGAAGCTTTCTTT. Translation: CASSEHGGTEAFF.